A selection of T cell receptor beta chains follows, all from one sample in a study of post-analysis software for immune sequencing data. TCRdb used MiXCR to reprocess the PCR reads, holding one entry per CDR3 protein. The sample carries roughly 200,000 distinct CDR3 sequences, approximately 29% recorded once. The sequencing input was blood. The receptor set was obtained from a girl younger than 18 with multiple sclerosis. Each CDR3 is given with its conserved first and last residue. A D gene is named only where the DNA matches it firmly. The size of a clone is reported for some rows only, either as once, few or many, or as a class for expanded clones.

d_gene	v_gene	len	abundance	j_gene	CDR3nt	CDR3aa
-	TRBV10-3	16	many	TRBJ2-3	TGTGCCATCAGTGAGTTGACTGGGGGAGACACAGATACGCAGTATTTT	CAISELTGGDTDTQYF
TRBD1	TRBV2	14	few	TRBJ1-2	TGTGCCAGCAGTGAGGGCGGGACAGGATACGGCTACACCTTC	CASSEGGTGYGYTF
TRBD2	TRBV12-3/TRBV12-4	17	-	TRBJ2-5	TGTGCCAGCAGATCAGACACTAGCGGGGGGACATGGGAGACCCAGTACTTC	CASRSDTSGGTWETQYF
-	TRBV7-9	16	-	TRBJ1-6	TGTGCCAGCATTCCCGAGGACCGCGGCTATAATTCACCCCTCCACTTT	CASIPEDRGYNSPLHF
TRBD2	TRBV12-3/TRBV12-4	15	many	TRBJ2-7	TGTGCCAGCAGTACCAAGGGGCGGGGGGACTACGAGCAGTACTTC	CASSTKGRGDYEQYF
TRBD1	TRBV4-2	15	few	TRBJ1-4	TGTGCCAGCAGCCAAGCGGGACAGGAGTGCGAAAAACTGTTTTTT	CASSQAGQECEKLFF
TRBD1	TRBV7-9	18	-	TRBJ2-6	TGTGCCAGCAGCTTAGTTGGACAGGGGGCGCGGGGGGCCAACGTCCTGACTTTC	CASSLVGQGARGANVLTF
TRBD1	TRBV5-1	13	many	TRBJ1-1	TGCGCCAGCAGCCAGGACAGGGGCGGACAAGCTTTCTTT	CASSQDRGGQAFF
TRBD2	TRBV18	17	-	TRBJ2-1	TGTGCCAGCTCGCCCCGACTAGCGGGGGCGCCTGGGGATGAGCAGTTCTTC	CASSPRLAGAPGDEQFF
-	TRBV28	14	few	TRBJ2-7	TGTGCCAGCAGTTTAGATCAGGGGTTCAGGGAGTGGTACTTC	CASSLDQGFREWYF
-	TRBV12-3/TRBV12-4	15	-	TRBJ2-5	TGTGCCAGCAGTTTTTGGCCTCGTACAGACAATGAGCAGTACTTC	CASSFWPRTDNEQYF
TRBD2	TRBV29-1	20	-	TRBJ2-5	TGCAGCGGCCATAGCGGACTAGCGGGGGAGGAGGAGAGCTCCTACAATGAGCAGTACTTC	CSGHSGLAGEEESSYNEQYF
-	TRBV5-1	13	-	TRBJ2-1	TGCGCCAGCAGCTTGGCCGCGACGGACGAGCAGTTCTTC	CASSLAATDEQFF
-	TRBV6-1	14	-	TRBJ2-2	TGTGCCAGCAGTGTTAGGCAGCTTTTCGGGGAGCTGTTTTTT	CASSVRQLFGELFF
-	TRBV29-1	12	-	TRBJ1-1	TGCAGCGTTACGAGGGGCCGGGCTGAAGCTTTCTTT	CSVTRGRAEAFF
-	TRBV6-6	15	few	TRBJ1-5	TGTGCCAGCATAGTGACGGGGGGTGGCAATCAGCCCCAGCATTTT	CASIVTGGGNQPQHF
-	TRBV5-1	16	-	TRBJ1-4	TGCGCCAGCAGCTTTCGAAGGGGGAACGGAGTGGAGAAACTGTTTTTT	CASSFRRGNGVEKLFF
TRBD1	TRBV2	13	few	TRBJ2-1	TGTGCCAGCAGTGGGACAGGGCGTGGGGAGCAGTTCTTC	CASSGTGRGEQFF
-	TRBV5-1	13	-	TRBJ1-1	TGCGCCAGCACCCACCGGGAGCGCGGCCCAGCTTTCTTT	CASTHRERGPAFF
TRBD1	TRBV7-9	15	many	TRBJ2-7	TGTGCCAGCAGCCCCGGGACAGGCCGACTCTACGAGCAGTACTTC	CASSPGTGRLYEQYF
-	TRBV5-1	13	-	TRBJ2-1	TGCGCCAGCAGCTTGGCCCCCGTCAATGAGCAGTTCTTC	CASSLAPVNEQFF
TRBD2	TRBV7-2	19	many	TRBJ2-3	TGTGCCAGCAGCCACCAAGGACTAGCGGGAGGCGCCAGCACAGATACGCAGTATTTT	CASSHQGLAGGASTDTQYF
-	TRBV27	16	few	TRBJ1-1	TGTGCCAGCAGTCTCCTCCCCATGCTTCAGAACACTGAAGCTTTCTTT	CASSLLPMLQNTEAFF
-	TRBV5-6	13	few	TRBJ1-1	TGTGCCAGCAGCCACCAAGGCCAACATGAAGCTTTCTTT	CASSHQGQHEAFF
-	TRBV12-3/TRBV12-4	13	few	TRBJ1-5	TGTGCCAGCAGTGCTATTGGGGGGCAGCCCCAGCATTTT	CASSAIGGQPQHF
-	TRBV27	14	many	TRBJ2-5	TGTGCCAGCAGTCCCCAGGGACGGTTGGAGACCCAGTACTTC	CASSPQGRLETQYF
-	TRBV7-8	18	many	TRBJ2-3	TGTGCCAGCAGCTTCCGCACGACGGGACAACTACGCACAGATACGCAGTATTTT	CASSFRTTGQLRTDTQYF
TRBD2	TRBV5-1	13	few	TRBJ2-3	TGCGCCAGCAGCTTCTCGGGGGGAGATACGCAGTATTTT	CASSFSGGDTQYF
-	TRBV30	13	few	TRBJ1-1	TGTGCCTGGCGCCTCATGGGGGGGACTGAAGCTTTCTTT	CAWRLMGGTEAFF
-	TRBV15	15	few	TRBJ1-5	TGTGCCACCAGCAGAGATCAACGCTCGAACCAGCCCCAGCATTTT	CATSRDQRSNQPQHF
TRBD1	TRBV5-1	13	-	TRBJ2-7	TGCGCCAGTATGGACAGGGGGTACCACGAGCAGTACTTC	CASMDRGYHEQYF
-	TRBV6-4	15	many	TRBJ2-1	TGTGCCAGCAGTCCCGGACGATCAACCCCAACTGAGCAGTTCTTC	CASSPGRSTPTEQFF
-	TRBV5-1	16	-	TRBJ1-1	TGCGCCAGCACCCCCTCGAACGCCAGAATGAACACTGAAGCTTTCTTT	CASTPSNARMNTEAFF
TRBD2	TRBV6-1	16	-	TRBJ2-1	TGTGCCAGCAGTGAAACGGGACTAGCGGATAACAATGAGCAGTTCTTC	CASSETGLADNNEQFF
-	TRBV6-5	13	-	TRBJ2-1	TGTGCCAGCAGTAAATCCCCCGGCGATGAGCAGTTCTTC	CASSKSPGDEQFF
-	TRBV18	14	many	TRBJ2-7	TGTGCCAGCTCACCGGGGGGACAGTCCTACGAGCAGTACTTC	CASSPGGQSYEQYF
-	TRBV2	13	-	TRBJ1-1	TGTGCCAGCAGTCGGCAGCGGAACACTGAAGCTTTCTTT	CASSRQRNTEAFF
-	TRBV10-3	14	many	TRBJ2-7	TGTGCCATCAGTGAAGGGGTTTCGGTGGACGAGCAGTACTTC	CAISEGVSVDEQYF
-	TRBV29-1	11	many	TRBJ2-5	TGCAGCGGGGGCGGCCAAGAGACCCAGTACTTC	CSGGGQETQYF
TRBD1	TRBV20-1	14	few	TRBJ1-1	TGCAGTGCCTATAAGACAGGGAAGAACACTGAAGCTTTCTTT	CSAYKTGKNTEAFF
-	TRBV6-1	17	few	TRBJ1-1	TGTGCCAGCAGTGAAAAAGACCCAAGTACGAGGCCCACTGAAGCTTTCTTT	CASSEKDPSTRPTEAFF